This record covers a single TCR beta chain. This specimen belongs to a study of cytomegalovirus exposure and HLA in healthy donors. The CDR3 has 14 amino acids. PCR primers comprised 60 Vbeta and 13 Jbeta primers. Methods used by the authors: Unique TCR beta chains totaled around 86 million in a later count, with roughly 10 million of them shared. Assay used: immunoSEQ multiplex PCR; TCRdb lists only in-frame clones, some missing. That table gives V, J and clone size, and the DNA gave D and trimming. The top ten hold roughly 8.2% of the sample, which has about 110,000 clones, less than 80% seen once. The specimen sequenced was PBMCs. This chain joins TRBV1 and TRBJ2-7; TRBD1, the D gene given by the table, was not confirmed from the DNA. TRBV1 is an annotated pseudogene. This receptor was obtained from a woman aged 50 to 60 in good health and CMV-seropositive. The CDR3: CTSSQESRQIEQYF. In DNA, the CDR3 is TGCACCAGCAGCCAAGAATCCAGGCAAATCGAGCAGTACTTC.